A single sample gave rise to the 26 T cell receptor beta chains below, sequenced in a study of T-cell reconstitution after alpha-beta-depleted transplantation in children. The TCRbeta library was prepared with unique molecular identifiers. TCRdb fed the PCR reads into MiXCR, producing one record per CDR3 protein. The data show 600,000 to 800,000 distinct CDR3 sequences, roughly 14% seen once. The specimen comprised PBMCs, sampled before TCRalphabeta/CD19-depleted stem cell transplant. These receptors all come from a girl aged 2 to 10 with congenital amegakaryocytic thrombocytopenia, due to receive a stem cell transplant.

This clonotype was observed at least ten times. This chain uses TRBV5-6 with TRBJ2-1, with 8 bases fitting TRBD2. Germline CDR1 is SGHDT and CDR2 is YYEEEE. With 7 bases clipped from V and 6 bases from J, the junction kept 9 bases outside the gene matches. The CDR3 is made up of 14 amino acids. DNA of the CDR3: TGTGCCAGCGCAATAGCGGGAACCATCAATGAGCAGTTCTTC. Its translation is CASAIAGTINEQFF.

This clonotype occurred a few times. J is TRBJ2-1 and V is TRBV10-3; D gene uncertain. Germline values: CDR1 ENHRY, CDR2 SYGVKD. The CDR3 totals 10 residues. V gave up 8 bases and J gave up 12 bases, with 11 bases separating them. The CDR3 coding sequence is TGTGCCATCGGCCTGGACCCGCAGTTCTTC. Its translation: CAIGLDPQFF.

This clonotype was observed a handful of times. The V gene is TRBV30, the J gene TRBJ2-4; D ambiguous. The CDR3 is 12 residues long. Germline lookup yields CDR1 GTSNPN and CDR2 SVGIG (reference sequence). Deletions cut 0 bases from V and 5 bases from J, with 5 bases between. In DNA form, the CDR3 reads TGTGCCTGGAGTGTAGGGCAAAACATTCAGTACTTC. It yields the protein CAWSVGQNIQYF.

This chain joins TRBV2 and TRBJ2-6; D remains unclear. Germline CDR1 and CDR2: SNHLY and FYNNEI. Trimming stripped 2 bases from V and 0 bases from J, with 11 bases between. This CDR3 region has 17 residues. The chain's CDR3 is CASSEIQVHSGANVLTF. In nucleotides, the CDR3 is TGTGCCAGCAGTGAAATCCAGGTCCACTCTGGGGCCAACGTCCTGACTTTC.

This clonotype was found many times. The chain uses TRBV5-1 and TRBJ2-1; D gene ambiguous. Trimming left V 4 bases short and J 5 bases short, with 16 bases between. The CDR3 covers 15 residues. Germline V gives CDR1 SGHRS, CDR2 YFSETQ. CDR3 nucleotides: TGCGCCAGCAGCCCAGGAGCTTACCAGCACAATGAGCAGTTCTTC. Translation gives CASSPGAYQHNEQFF. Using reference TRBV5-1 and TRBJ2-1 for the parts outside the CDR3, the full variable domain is KAGVTQTPRYLIKTRGQQVTLSCSPISGHRSVSWYQQTPGQGLQFLFEYFSETQRNKGNFPGRFSGRQFSNSRSEMNVSTLELGDSALYLCASSPGAYQHNEQFFGPGTRLTVL.

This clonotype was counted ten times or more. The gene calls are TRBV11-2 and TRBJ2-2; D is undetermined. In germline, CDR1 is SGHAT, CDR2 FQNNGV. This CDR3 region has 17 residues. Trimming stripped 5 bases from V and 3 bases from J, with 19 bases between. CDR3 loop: CASSPYPPGLDTGELFF. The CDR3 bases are TGTGCCAGCAGCCCTTACCCCCCAGGCCTAGACACCGGGGAGCTGTTTTTT. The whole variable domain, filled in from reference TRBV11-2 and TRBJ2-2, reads EAGVAQSPRYKIIEKRQSVAFWCNPISGHATLYWYQQILGQGPKLLIQFQNNGVVDDSQLPKDRFSAERLKGVDSTLKIQPAKLEDSAVYLCASSPYPPGLDTGELFFGEGSRLTVL.

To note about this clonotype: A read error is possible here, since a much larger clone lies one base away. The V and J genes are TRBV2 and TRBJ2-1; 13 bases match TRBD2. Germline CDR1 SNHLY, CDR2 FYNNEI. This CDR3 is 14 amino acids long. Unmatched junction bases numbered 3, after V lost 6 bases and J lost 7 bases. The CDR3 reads CASRGTSGKNEQFF. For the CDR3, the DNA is TGTGCCAGCAGAGGGACTAGCGGGAAGAATGAGCAGTTCTTC.

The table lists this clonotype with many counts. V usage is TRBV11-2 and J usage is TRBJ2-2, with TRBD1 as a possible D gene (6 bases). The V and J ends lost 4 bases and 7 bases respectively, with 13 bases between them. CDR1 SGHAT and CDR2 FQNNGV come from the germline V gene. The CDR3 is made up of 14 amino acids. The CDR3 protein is CASSSHTGIGELFF. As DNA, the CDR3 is TGTGCCAGCAGCTCTCACACAGGGATCGGGGAGCTGTTTTTT.

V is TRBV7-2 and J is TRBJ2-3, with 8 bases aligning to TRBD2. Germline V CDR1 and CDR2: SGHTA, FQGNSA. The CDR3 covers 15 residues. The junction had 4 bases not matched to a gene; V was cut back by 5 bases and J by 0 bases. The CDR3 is CASSHLAGSTDTQYF. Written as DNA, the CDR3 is TGTGCCAGCAGCCACTTAGCGGGGAGCACAGATACGCAGTATTTT. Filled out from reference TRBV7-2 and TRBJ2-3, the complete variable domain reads GAGVSQSPSNKVTEKGKDVELRCDPISGHTALYWYRQSLGQGLEFLIYFQGNSAPDKSGLPSDRFSAERTGGSVSTLTIQRTQQEDSAVYLCASSHLAGSTDTQYFGPGTRLTVL.

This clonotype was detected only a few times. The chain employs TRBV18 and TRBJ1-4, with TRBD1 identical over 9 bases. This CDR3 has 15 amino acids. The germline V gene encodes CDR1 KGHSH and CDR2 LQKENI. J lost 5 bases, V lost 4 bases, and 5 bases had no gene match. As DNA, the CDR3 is TGTGCCAGCTCACGGGCCGGACAGGGGAATGAAAAACTGTTTTTT. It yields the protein CASSRAGQGNEKLFF.

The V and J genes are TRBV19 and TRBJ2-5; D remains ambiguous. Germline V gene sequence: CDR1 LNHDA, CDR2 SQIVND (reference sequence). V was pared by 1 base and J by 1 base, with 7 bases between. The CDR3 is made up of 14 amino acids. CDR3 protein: CASSIVASQETQYF. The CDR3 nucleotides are TGTGCCAGTAGTATAGTGGCGTCCCAAGAGACCCAGTACTTC.

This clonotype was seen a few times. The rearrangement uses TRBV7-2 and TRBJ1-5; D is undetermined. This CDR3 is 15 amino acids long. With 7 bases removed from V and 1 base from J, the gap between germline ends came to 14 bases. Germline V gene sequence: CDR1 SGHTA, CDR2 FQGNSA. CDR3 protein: CASKPSVGSNQPQHF. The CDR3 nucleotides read TGTGCCAGCAAACCCTCGGTAGGGAGCAATCAGCCCCAGCATTTT. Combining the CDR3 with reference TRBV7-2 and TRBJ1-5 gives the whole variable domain GAGVSQSPSNKVTEKGKDVELRCDPISGHTALYWYRQSLGQGLEFLIYFQGNSAPDKSGLPSDRFSAERTGGSVSTLTIQRTQQEDSAVYLCASKPSVGSNQPQHFGDGTRLSIL.

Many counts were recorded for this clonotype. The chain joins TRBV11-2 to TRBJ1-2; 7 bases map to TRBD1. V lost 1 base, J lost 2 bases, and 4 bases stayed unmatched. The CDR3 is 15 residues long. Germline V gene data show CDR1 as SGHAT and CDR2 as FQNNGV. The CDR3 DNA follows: TGTGCCAGCAGCTTAGTCGCGGGACAGAACTATGGCTACACCTTC. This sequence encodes CASSLVAGQNYGYTF.

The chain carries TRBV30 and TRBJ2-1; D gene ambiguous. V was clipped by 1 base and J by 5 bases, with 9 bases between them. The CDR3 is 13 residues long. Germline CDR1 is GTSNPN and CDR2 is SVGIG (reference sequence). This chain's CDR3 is CAWSDFSHNEQFF. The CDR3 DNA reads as TGTGCCTGGAGTGATTTTAGTCACAATGAGCAGTTCTTC.

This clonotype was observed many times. The chain's CDR3 is CASSLRDSPFNEQFF. Here the CDR3 DNA reads TGTGCCAGCAGTTTAAGGGACTCACCGTTCAATGAGCAGTTCTTC. The V gene is TRBV12-3 or TRBV12-4, the J gene TRBJ2-1; tentative D call: TRBD2 (6 bases). CDR3 size: 15 residues. Trimming stripped 2 bases from V and 6 bases from J, with 14 bases between.

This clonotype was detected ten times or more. The CDR3: CASSERTSYEQYF. CDR3 sequence (DNA): TGTGCCAGCAGTGAACGGACTTCCTACGAGCAGTACTTC. This chain connects TRBV2 to TRBJ2-7, with D perhaps matching TRBD2 (5 bases). Trimming took off 2 bases at V and 1 base at J, with 6 bases between the two ends. CDR1 is SNHLY, CDR2 FYNNEI, per germline. The CDR3 contains 13 residues.

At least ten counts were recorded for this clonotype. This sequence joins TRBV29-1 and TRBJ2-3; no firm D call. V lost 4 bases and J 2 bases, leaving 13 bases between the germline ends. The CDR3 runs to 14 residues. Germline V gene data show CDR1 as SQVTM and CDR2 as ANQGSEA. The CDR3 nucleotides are TGCAGCGTTGGGAGTCAGGATTTCACAGATACGCAGTATTTT. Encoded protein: CSVGSQDFTDTQYF.

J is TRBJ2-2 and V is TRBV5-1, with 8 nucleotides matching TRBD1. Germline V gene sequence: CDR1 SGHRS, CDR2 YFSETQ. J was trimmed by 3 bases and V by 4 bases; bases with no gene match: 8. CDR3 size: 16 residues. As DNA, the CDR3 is TGCGCCAGCAGCCATACTCGGACAGGGTACACCGGGGAGCTGTTTTTT. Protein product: CASSHTRTGYTGELFF.

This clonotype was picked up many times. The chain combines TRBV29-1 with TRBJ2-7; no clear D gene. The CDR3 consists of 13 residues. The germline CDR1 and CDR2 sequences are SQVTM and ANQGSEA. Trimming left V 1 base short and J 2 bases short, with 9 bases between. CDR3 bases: TGCAGCGTTGAAGGGTCCAGAGCCTACGAGCAGTACTTC. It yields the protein CSVEGSRAYEQYF.

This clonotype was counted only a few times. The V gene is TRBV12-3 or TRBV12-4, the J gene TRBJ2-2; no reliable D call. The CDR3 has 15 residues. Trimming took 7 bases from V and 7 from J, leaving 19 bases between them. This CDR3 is CASTNPLDGYGELFF. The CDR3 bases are TGTGCCAGCACCAACCCTCTCGACGGGTACGGGGAGCTGTTTTTT.

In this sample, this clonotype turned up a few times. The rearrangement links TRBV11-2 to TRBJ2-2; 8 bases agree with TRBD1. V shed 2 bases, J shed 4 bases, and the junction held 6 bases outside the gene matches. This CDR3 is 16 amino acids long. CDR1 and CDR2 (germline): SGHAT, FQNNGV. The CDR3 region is CASSLWTGSGTGELFF. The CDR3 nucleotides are TGTGCCAGCAGCTTATGGACAGGGAGTGGCACCGGGGAGCTGTTTTTT.

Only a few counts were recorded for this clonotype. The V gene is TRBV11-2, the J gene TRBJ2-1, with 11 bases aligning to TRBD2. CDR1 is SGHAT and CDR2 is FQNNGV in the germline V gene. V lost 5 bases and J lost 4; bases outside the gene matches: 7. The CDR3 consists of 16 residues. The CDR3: CASSRVGTSGYNEQFF. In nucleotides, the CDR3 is TGTGCCAGCAGCAGGGTGGGGACTAGCGGATACAATGAGCAGTTCTTC.

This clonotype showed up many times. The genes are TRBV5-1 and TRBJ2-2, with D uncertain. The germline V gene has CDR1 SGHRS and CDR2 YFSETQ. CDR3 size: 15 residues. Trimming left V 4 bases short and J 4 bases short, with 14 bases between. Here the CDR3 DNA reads TGCGCCAGCAGCGCCGATCCTCCAGGCACCGGGGAGCTGTTTTTT. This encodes CASSADPPGTGELFF.

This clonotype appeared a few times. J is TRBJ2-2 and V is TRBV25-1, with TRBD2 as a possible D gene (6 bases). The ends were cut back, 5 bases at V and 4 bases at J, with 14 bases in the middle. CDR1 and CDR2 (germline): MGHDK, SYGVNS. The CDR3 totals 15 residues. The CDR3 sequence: CASSPLGGVTGELFF. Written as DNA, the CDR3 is TGTGCCAGCAGTCCCCTAGGAGGGGTCACCGGGGAGCTGTTTTTT. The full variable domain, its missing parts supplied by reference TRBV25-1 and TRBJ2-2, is EADIYQTPRYLVIGTGKKITLECSQTMGHDKMYWYQQDPGMELHLIHYSYGVNSTEKGDLSSESTVSRIRTEHFPLTLESARPSHTSQYLCASSPLGGVTGELFFGEGSRLTVL.

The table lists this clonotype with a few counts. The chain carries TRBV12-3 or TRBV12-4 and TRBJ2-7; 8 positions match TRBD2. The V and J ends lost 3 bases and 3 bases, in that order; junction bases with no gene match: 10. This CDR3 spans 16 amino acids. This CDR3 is CASSLRPDSGGYEQYF. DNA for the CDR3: TGTGCCAGCAGTTTGCGGCCCGACAGCGGGGGCTACGAGCAGTACTTC.

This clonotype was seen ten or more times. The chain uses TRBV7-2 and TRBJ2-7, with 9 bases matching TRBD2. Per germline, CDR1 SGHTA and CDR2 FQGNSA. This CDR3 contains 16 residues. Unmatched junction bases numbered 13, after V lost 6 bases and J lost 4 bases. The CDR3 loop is CASSFTAGGSGYEQYF. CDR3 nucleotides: TGTGCCAGCAGTTTTACCGCGGGAGGGTCGGGATACGAGCAGTACTTC.